This TCR beta chain comes out of a study of blood T cell repertoires in COVID-19. Study as a whole: Researchers got acute and convalescent COVID-19 samples from the United States, Italy and Spain. T cells, B-cell-depleted T cells, or PBMCs supplied cDNA or gDNA.

As processed by the authors: Using reference gene primer amplification, nucleated cell counts were estimated. Sequenced by immunoSEQ multiplex PCR; TCRdb stores in-frame clones only, minus some. The DNA gave D and trimming, while V, J and clone size come from that table. The sample lists approximately 470,000 clones, roughly 85% occurring once. The CDR3 extends over 18 amino acids. V was pared by 2 bases and J by 4 bases, with 11 bases of the junction left unmatched. Germline CDR1 and CDR2: SGHVS and FQNEAQ. The TCR sequence derives from a human donor in a cohort sampled during active COVID-19. This rearrangement joins TRBV7-8 to TRBJ2-1; 10 nucleotides align to TRBD2. The sample consisted of peripheral blood. CDR3: CASSLLATSGFLYNEQFF. For the CDR3, the DNA is TGTGCCAGCAGCTTACTTGCGACTAGCGGGTTCCTATACAATGAGCAGTTCTTC.